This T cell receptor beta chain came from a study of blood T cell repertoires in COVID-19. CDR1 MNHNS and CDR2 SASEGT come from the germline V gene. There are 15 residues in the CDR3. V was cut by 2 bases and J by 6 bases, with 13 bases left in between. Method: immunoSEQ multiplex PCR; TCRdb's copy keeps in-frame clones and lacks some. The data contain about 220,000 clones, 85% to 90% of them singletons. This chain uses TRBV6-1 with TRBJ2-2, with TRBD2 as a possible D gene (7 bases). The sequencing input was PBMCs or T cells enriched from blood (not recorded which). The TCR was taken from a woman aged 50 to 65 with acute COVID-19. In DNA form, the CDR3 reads TGTGCCAGCAGTGAACGGGGGAGGGGGGCCGGGGAGCTGTTTTTT. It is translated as CASSERGRGAGELFF.